Listed below are T cell receptor beta chains from one sample, sequenced in a study of Ad26.COV2.S vaccination and SARS-CoV-2 variants. The assay was immunoSEQ multiplex PCR, and TCRdb's table has in-frame clones only and misses some. The table lists some 340,000 clones, around 84% of them singletons. Sequences were derived from peripheral blood, sampled in a trial of Ad26.COV2.S vaccine versus placebo. The receptors shown here come from a person between 18 and 65 years old who received the Ad26.COV2.S COVID-19 vaccine or a placebo. Each CDR3 is given with its conserved first and last residue. D genes are given only for firm matches. Size is omitted from some rows. Given values are once, few, many or a class for expanded clones.

D: NA
J: TRBJ2-7
V: TRBV5-1
size: NA
DNA: TGCGCCAGCAGCCGGGACGGCAGCTCCTACGAGCAGTACTTC
CDR3: CASSRDGSSYEQYF

D: TRBD1
J: TRBJ1-1
V: TRBV18
size: NA
DNA: TGTGCCAGCTCAGACCCACAGGGGAGGACTGAAGCTTTCTTT
CDR3: CASSDPQGRTEAFF

D: TRBD1
J: TRBJ2-2
V: TRBV24-1
size: NA
DNA: TGTGCCACCAGTGACTCCGGACAGGGGACGAACACCGGGGAGCTGTTTTTT
CDR3: CATSDSGQGTNTGELFF

D: NA
J: TRBJ1-4
V: TRBV7-9
size: few
DNA: TGTGCCAGCAGCTCCATCGGACGTAATGAAAAACTGTTTTTT
CDR3: CASSSIGRNEKLFF

D: NA
J: TRBJ2-1
V: TRBV29-1
size: NA
DNA: TGCAGCGTTGCGTCGGGGTTAAGTGAGCAGTTCTTC
CDR3: CSVASGLSEQFF

D: NA
J: TRBJ2-7
V: TRBV5-4
size: NA
DNA: TGTGCCAGCAGCTCGCCGGGGGCGGGGGTTGAGCAGTACTTC
CDR3: CASSSPGAGVEQYF

D: NA
J: TRBJ1-5
V: TRBV30
size: NA
DNA: TGTGCCTGGAGGCGGAGTAGCAATCAGCCCCAGCATTTT
CDR3: CAWRRSSNQPQHF

D: NA
J: TRBJ1-1
V: TRBV5-1
size: NA
DNA: TGCGCCAGCAGTTTCGCCGGGATGGACACTGAAGCTTTCTTT
CDR3: CASSFAGMDTEAFF

D: NA
J: TRBJ1-1
V: TRBV6-5
size: NA
DNA: TGTGCCAGCAGGGTAGCGACAGAAGCTTTCTTT
CDR3: CASRVATEAFF

D: NA
J: TRBJ2-3
V: TRBV11-3
size: once
DNA: TGTGCCAGCAGCTTAGATCTGGCAGATACGCAGTATTTT
CDR3: CASSLDLADTQYF

D: NA
J: TRBJ1-1
V: TRBV3-1/TRBV3-2
size: NA
DNA: TGTGCCAGCAGCCAATTGAACACTGAAGCTTTCTTT
CDR3: CASSQLNTEAFF

D: NA
J: TRBJ1-1
V: TRBV2
size: NA
DNA: TGTGCCAGCAGGTCAGGGGAGGACACTGAAGCTTTCTTT
CDR3: CASRSGEDTEAFF

D: NA
J: TRBJ2-1
V: TRBV9
size: NA
DNA: TGTGCCAGCAGCGTAGCCGGGTACAATGAGCAGTTCTTC
CDR3: CASSVAGYNEQFF

D: TRBD1
J: TRBJ1-4
V: TRBV5-4
size: NA
DNA: TGTGCCAGCAGCTGGCAGGGGGACTCTAATGAAAAACTGTTTTTT
CDR3: CASSWQGDSNEKLFF

D: TRBD2
J: TRBJ2-3
V: TRBV7-2
size: NA
DNA: TGTGCCAGCAGCTTATACGGGGGGGCCGGAGATACGCAGTATTTT
CDR3: CASSLYGGAGDTQYF

D: NA
J: TRBJ2-1
V: TRBV25-1
size: NA
DNA: TGTGCCAGCAGTGACGTGCGGGGCCAGAGTACTAATGAGCAGTTCTTC
CDR3: CASSDVRGQSTNEQFF

D: TRBD1
J: TRBJ2-5
V: TRBV19
size: few
DNA: TGTGCCAGTAGTATATCGGACAGGACCCAAGAGACCCAGTACTTC
CDR3: CASSISDRTQETQYF

D: TRBD1
J: TRBJ2-2
V: TRBV4-3
size: NA
DNA: TGCGCCAGCAGCCAAAGAGGGGGCGCCGGGGAGCTGTTTTTT
CDR3: CASSQRGGAGELFF

D: NA
J: TRBJ1-4
V: TRBV30
size: NA
DNA: TGTGCCTGGAGTGAACCACAGGGTTGGGGTGAAAAACTGTTTTTT
CDR3: CAWSEPQGWGEKLFF

D: TRBD1
J: TRBJ1-5
V: TRBV6-2/TRBV6-3
size: NA
DNA: TGTGCCAGCAGTTCCAACGGACAGGGGGCAGGTCAGCCCCAGCATTTT
CDR3: CASSSNGQGAGQPQHF

D: TRBD1
J: TRBJ1-2
V: TRBV9
size: once
DNA: TGTGCCAGCAGCTCCCCTGGGAGGACAGGGGGCTTCTATGGCTACACCTTC
CDR3: CASSSPGRTGGFYGYTF

D: NA
J: TRBJ1-1
V: TRBV5-1
size: once
DNA: TGCGCCAGCACCCGCCCCGGGATGAACACTGAAGCTTTCTTT
CDR3: CASTRPGMNTEAFF

D: NA
J: TRBJ2-5
V: TRBV5-1
size: NA
DNA: TGCGCCAGCAGCTTGACCTCCGACACTCGGGAGACCCAGTACTTC
CDR3: CASSLTSDTRETQYF

D: NA
J: TRBJ1-6
V: TRBV18
size: NA
DNA: TGTGCCAGCTCACCGACCCGGGAGAGTTCACCCCTCCACTTT
CDR3: CASSPTRESSPLHF

D: NA
J: TRBJ1-6
V: TRBV11-2
size: once
DNA: TGTGCCAGCAGCTTAGATCGGGTAGGACCGGGGTCACCCCTCCACTTT
CDR3: CASSLDRVGPGSPLHF

D: NA
J: TRBJ1-1
V: TRBV5-1
size: NA
DNA: TGCGCCAGCAGCCCCTTCGGCCCTTCGGTCACTGAAGCTTTCTTT
CDR3: CASSPFGPSVTEAFF

D: TRBD2
J: TRBJ2-5
V: TRBV3-1/TRBV3-2
size: NA
DNA: TGTGCCAGCAGCCCACCGGGACTAGGAGAGACCCAGTACTTC
CDR3: CASSPPGLGETQYF

D: NA
J: TRBJ1-6
V: TRBV6-5
size: NA
DNA: TGTGCCAGCAGCTACGACAGGAGCTCCTATAATTCACCCCTCCACTTT
CDR3: CASSYDRSSYNSPLHF

D: NA
J: TRBJ1-5
V: TRBV6-2/TRBV6-3
size: NA
DNA: TGTGCCAGCAGCGATTATAGCAATCAGCCCCAGCATTTT
CDR3: CASSDYSNQPQHF

D: NA
J: TRBJ1-5
V: TRBV19
size: NA
DNA: TGTGCCAGTAGTTGGTTTTCTCCGGGCAATCAGCCCCAGCATTTT
CDR3: CASSWFSPGNQPQHF

D: NA
J: TRBJ1-2
V: TRBV9
size: NA
DNA: TGTGCCATACAGACAGGTCCGGGGCCAGACTATGGCTACACCTTC
CDR3: CAIQTGPGPDYGYTF

D: NA
J: TRBJ1-1
V: TRBV10-3
size: few
DNA: TGTGCCATCAGTGAGAGGGGCACGGTGAACACTGAAGCTTTCTTT
CDR3: CAISERGTVNTEAFF

D: TRBD1
J: TRBJ1-5
V: TRBV27
size: NA
DNA: TGTGCCAGCAGTTCCAGGGGGAGCAATCAGCCCCAGCATTTT
CDR3: CASSSRGSNQPQHF

D: NA
J: TRBJ1-6
V: TRBV4-1
size: NA
DNA: TGCGCCAGCAGCCAAGGATTCCCTAATTCACCCCTCCACTTT
CDR3: CASSQGFPNSPLHF

D: NA
J: TRBJ2-1
V: TRBV29-1
size: NA
DNA: TGCAGCGTTTTAAGCGGTGAGCAGTTCTTC
CDR3: CSVLSGEQFF

D: NA
J: TRBJ1-2
V: TRBV7-2
size: NA
DNA: TGTGCCAGCAGCTGGGGATTCGCTGCAGACTATGGCTACACCTTC
CDR3: CASSWGFAADYGYTF

D: NA
J: TRBJ1-2
V: TRBV18
size: once
DNA: TGTGCCAGCTCACCGAGGGGGTATGGCTACACCTTC
CDR3: CASSPRGYGYTF

D: NA
J: TRBJ2-7
V: TRBV5-4
size: NA
DNA: TGTGCCAGCAGGCGGGGACAGTCGAGCTCCTACGAGCAGTACTTC
CDR3: CASRRGQSSSYEQYF

D: NA
J: TRBJ2-2
V: TRBV7-9
size: few
DNA: TGTGCCAGCAGCTTAGGCCGGGGCAGCACCGGGGAGCTGTTTTTT
CDR3: CASSLGRGSTGELFF

D: NA
J: TRBJ2-2
V: TRBV9
size: NA
DNA: TGTGCCAGCAGCGTAGATCGCGGGGCCGGGGAGCTGTTTTTT
CDR3: CASSVDRGAGELFF

D: NA
J: TRBJ2-2
V: TRBV6-5
size: few
DNA: TGTGCCAGCAGAGTCGACGGGCCGGGGACCGGGGAGCTGTTTTTT
CDR3: CASRVDGPGTGELFF

D: NA
J: TRBJ2-2
V: TRBV7-6
size: few
DNA: TGTGCCAGCAGCTTAGCAGAAGGATCCGGGGAGCTGTTTTTT
CDR3: CASSLAEGSGELFF

D: NA
J: TRBJ1-1
V: TRBV5-4
size: NA
DNA: TGTGCCAGCAGCTTGGCCGCGGCAATGAACACTGAAGCTTTCTTT
CDR3: CASSLAAAMNTEAFF

D: NA
J: TRBJ2-3
V: TRBV5-1
size: NA
DNA: TGCGCCAGCAGCGTAACCTCCACTAGCACAGATACGCAGTATTTT
CDR3: CASSVTSTSTDTQYF